The T cell receptor beta chain described here comes from a study of CD8+CD57+ T cells in acquired aplastic anemia. Overall study context: 3.2 ug was the average amount of DNA from sorted CD4+ and CD8+ cells.

Only patients with CD8+CD57+ cell expansion on flow cytometry were chosen for sequencing. No patient had been given any therapy when blood was sampled. The study, taken as a whole, reports: Patients and controls turned out to have roughly 29 CD8+ CDR3 sequences in common.

There are 14 residues in the CDR3. The V and J ends lost 3 bases and 1 base respectively, with 9 bases between them. CDR1 is LNHDA, CDR2 SQIVND, per germline (reference sequence). Genomic DNA was employed as the template in profiling TCR beta VDJ and CDR3. One entry per CDR3 protein, called by TCRdb with MiXCR from the reads. The sample consists of 150,000 to 200,000 distinct CDR3 sequences, approximately 48% of them appearing once. Note on this clonotype: Its antigen remains unknown.

This chain links TRBV19 with TRBJ1-1; the D is unclear. The TCR sequence derives from a human donor with aplastic anemia. Sequenced sample: sorted CD4+, CD8+, or CD8+CD57+ T cells (not recorded which) from PBMCs. The CDR3 protein is CASSILIRNTEAFF. In DNA, the CDR3 is TGTGCCAGTAGTATTTTAATACGGAACACTGAAGCTTTCTTT.